These 5 T cell receptor beta chains originate from one sample sequenced in a study of cytomegalovirus exposure and HLA in healthy donors. The PCR made use of 60 Vbeta and 13 Jbeta primers. TCRdb's copy holds only in-frame clones and misses some; the assay was immunoSEQ multiplex PCR. The sample holds about 120,000 clones, 60% to 85% seen once. Sequencing was done on a sample of PBMCs. These receptors originate from a woman aged 40 to 50 in good health and CMV-seropositive.

The V gene is TRBV7-2, the J gene TRBJ2-7; TRBD1 matches 11 bases. The V segment lost 4 bases and the J segment 7 bases; nucleotides outside the gene matches: 6. Germline CDR1 and CDR2: SGHTA and FQGNSA. The CDR3 sequence is 14 residues long. The CDR3 here is CASSSGQGAWEQYF. For the CDR3, the DNA is TGTGCCAGCAGCTCTGGACAGGGGGCATGGGAGCAGTACTTC.

V is TRBV19 and J is TRBJ2-1; TRBD1 matches at 7 bases. V trimming: 10 bases; J trimming: 0 bases; junction bases outside the gene matches: 15. The CDR3 consists of 17 residues. Per the germline V gene, CDR1 is LNHDA and CDR2 is SQIVND (reference sequence). The CDR3 reads CATQGGRTRSSYNEQFF. The CDR3 nucleotides read TGTGCCACCCAAGGGGGCAGGACAAGGAGCTCCTACAATGAGCAGTTCTTC.

V and J are TRBV5-1 and TRBJ1-1; TRBD1 matches 7 bases. The V and J ends lost 4 bases and 0 bases, in that order; junction bases with no gene match: 9. The length of the CDR3 is 16 residues. Germline CDR1 and CDR2: SGHRS and YFSETQ. The chain's CDR3 is CASSDPGGQMNTEAFF. For the CDR3, the DNA is TGCGCCAGCAGCGACCCAGGGGGACAGATGAACACTGAAGCTTTCTTT.

The chain combines TRBV19 with TRBJ2-5, with a possible D match to TRBD2 (6 bases). CDR1 is LNHDA and CDR2 is SQIVND in the germline V gene (reference sequence). The CDR3 has 16 residues. The V end was cut by 11 bases, the J end by 6 bases, with 28 bases between. The chain's CDR3 is CALSPPHSLALKTQYF. The CDR3 DNA follows: TGTGCCCTATCCCCCCCTCACTCACTAGCCCTCAAGACCCAGTACTTC.

This chain uses TRBV6-1 with TRBJ2-3; 9 bases are shared with TRBD2. CDR3 length: 14 residues. Trimming at V came to 7 bases and at J to 6 bases, leaving 8 bases not matched to a gene. Germline loops: CDR1 MNHNS, CDR2 SASEGT. The CDR3, as DNA: TGTGCCAGCACCTCGGGACTAGCTGGTGATACGCAGTATTTT. Its protein is CASTSGLAGDTQYF.